The clone carrying this T cell receptor (beta chain) appeared once. What it binds is unknown. The sample comes from a study of cytomegalovirus exposure and HLA in healthy donors. Whole-study findings and limits: When analyzed later, a missense DCLRE1C variant was found to be linked to TCR beta V- and J-gene trimming.

This PCR relied on a set of 60 Vbeta primers and 13 Jbeta primers. Produced via immunoSEQ multiplex PCR; TCRdb's table is partial and in-frame only. The sample comprises 37,000 or so clones, about 74% of which are singletons, and about 5.7% rests with the top ten. CDR1 GTSNPN and CDR2 SVGIG come from the germline V gene (reference sequence). The CDR3 totals 14 residues. The chain employs TRBV30 and TRBJ2-5; 11 positions agree with TRBD1. The J call may not be correct, given that the DNA end is closer to TRBJ2-7. Sequences were obtained from PBMCs. The TCR was taken from a man aged 30-40 years in good health and CMV-seronegative. CDR3 nucleotide sequence: TGTGCCTGGACCCCGGGACAGGGGGACTACGAGCAGTACTTC. Translated: CAWTPGQGDYEQYF.